These T cell receptor beta chains were read from a single sample in a study of T-cell memory formation after mild COVID-19. TCRdb reprocessed the 5' RACE reads with MiXCR, giving one entry per CDR3 protein. The repertoire has fewer than 250,000 distinct CDR3 sequences, roughly 18% of them found once; the top ten carry 2.4%. Sequences were obtained from PBMCs or a T cell subset sorted from them (not recorded which). Receptor source: an adult woman who had mild COVID-19 (a few samples of this study predate the infection). Cell type and time point are not known. Both conserved end residues are part of each CDR3. The D gene is left open where the match is weak. Some rows have no size entry. The others give once, few or many, or a class for an expanded clone.

size | D | J | V | CDR3 | DNA
. | TRBD2 | TRBJ2-1 | TRBV11-2 | CDSSPLIAGGYNEQFF | TGTGACAGCAGCCCTCTTATAGCGGGGGGATACAATGAGCAGTTCTTC
. | . | TRBJ1-1 | TRBV6-5 | CASTAGINTKAFF | TGTGCCAGCACAGCAGGGATTAACACTAAAGCTTTCTTT
. | . | TRBJ2-3 | TRBV6-5 | CASSPRGSSTDTQYF | TGTGCCAGCAGTCCCCGGGGAAGCAGCACAGATACGCAGTATTTT
. | . | TRBJ1-1 | TRBV7-8 | CASSLRERGNTEAFF | TGTGCCAGCAGCTTACGGGAGAGGGGGAACACTGAAGCTTTCTTT
. | TRBD1 | TRBJ1-1 | TRBV6-5 | CASSYTKPGTAGEAFF | TGTGCCAGCAGTTACACTAAACCCGGGACAGCCGGCGAAGCTTTCTTT
few | TRBD2 | TRBJ2-1 | TRBV3-1 | CASSHSGGENEQFF | TGTGCCAGCAGCCACAGCGGGGGGGAGAACGAGCAGTTCTTC
. | . | TRBJ1-2 | TRBV30 | CAWTPYGGFGYTF | TGTGCCTGGACCCCTTATGGGGGGTTTGGCTACACCTTC
. | . | TRBJ1-1 | TRBV7-2 | CASRQSRNTEAFF | TGTGCCAGCAGACAAAGCAGAAACACTGAAGCTTTCTTT
few | TRBD1 | TRBJ2-5 | TRBV12-3/TRBV12-4 | CASRPPLAGGLRETQYF | TGTGCCAGCAGACCCCCCCTGGCAGGGGGCTTACGAGAGACCCAGTACTTC
many | . | TRBJ2-3 | TRBV20-1 | CSARDPLEGPTDTQYF | TGCAGTGCTAGAGATCCGCTAGAAGGACCCACAGATACGCAGTATTTT
many | TRBD2 | TRBJ2-7 | TRBV6-5 | CASSLLAGGLYEQYF | TGTGCCAGCAGCCTACTAGCGGGAGGCCTCTACGAGCAGTACTTC
. | TRBD2 | TRBJ2-2 | TRBV24-1 | CATSDRQRWAGGHTGELFF | TGTGCCACCAGTGATAGGCAGCGCTGGGCGGGGGGACACACCGGGGAGCTGTTTTTT
. | . | TRBJ2-1 | TRBV7-3 | CASSPRAGGMRNEQFF | TGTGCCAGCAGCCCCCGGGCGGGTGGGATGAGGAACGAGCAGTTCTTC
. | TRBD1 | TRBJ2-4 | TRBV20-1 | CSALGQGPDIQYF | TGCAGTGCTTTGGGACAGGGGCCGGACATTCAGTACTTC
. | . | TRBJ2-2 | TRBV27 | CASRSGRYTGELFF | TGTGCCAGCAGATCCGGTCGGTACACCGGGGAGCTGTTTTTT
. | . | TRBJ1-4 | TRBV20-1 | CSARDTLGGTNEKLFF | TGCAGTGCTAGAGATACTCTCGGGGGAACTAATGAAAAACTGTTTTTT
. | . | TRBJ1-5 | TRBV12-3/TRBV12-4 | CASRGEGNQPQHF | TGTGCCAGTAGGGGGGAGGGCAATCAGCCCCAGCATTTT
. | . | TRBJ2-2 | TRBV7-9 | CASSRGSNTGELFF | TGTGCCAGCAGCCGGGGATCGAACACCGGGGAGCTGTTTTTT
few | . | TRBJ2-7 | TRBV4-2 | CASSQSGLSEVYEQYF | TGTGCCAGCAGCCAATCGGGCCTCAGCGAGGTCTACGAGCAGTACTTC
few | TRBD2 | TRBJ2-1 | TRBV20-1 | CSAGLAGRHNEQFF | TGCAGTGCGGGGTTAGCGGGGCGTCACAATGAGCAGTTCTTC
few | . | TRBJ2-1 | TRBV9 | CASSVFQGDEQFF | TGTGCCAGCAGCGTATTTCAGGGCGATGAGCAGTTCTTC
few | . | TRBJ1-3 | TRBV6-5 | CASRQGFSGNTIYF | TGTGCCAGCAGGCAGGGATTCTCTGGAAACACCATATATTTT
many | . | TRBJ2-3 | TRBV7-9 | CASSLDRDTQYF | TGTGCCAGCAGCTTAGACCGGGATACGCAGTATTTT
few | . | TRBJ1-4 | TRBV2 | CASSEEGQFNEKLFF | TGTGCCAGCAGTGAAGAGGGACAATTTAATGAAAAACTGTTTTTT
. | . | TRBJ1-1 | TRBV12-3/TRBV12-4 | CASSLRTAEAFF | TGTGCCAGCAGTTTAAGGACGGCTGAAGCTTTCTTT
. | . | TRBJ2-1 | TRBV7-2 | CASSRASLSGEQFF | TGTGCCAGCAGCCGGGCCTCGTTGTCGGGTGAGCAGTTCTTC
. | TRBD2 | TRBJ2-1 | TRBV5-1 | CASSGTSGGAEEQFF | TGCGCCAGCAGCGGTACTAGCGGGGGGGCAGAAGAGCAGTTCTTC
. | TRBD1 | TRBJ2-1 | TRBV7-2 | CASSAQRGQGAQEQFF | TGTGCCAGCAGCGCACAACGGGGACAGGGGGCACAAGAGCAGTTCTTC
few | . | TRBJ1-1 | TRBV3-1 | CASSQMLNTEAFF | TGTGCCAGCAGCCAAATGCTGAACACTGAAGCTTTCTTT
. | TRBD2 | TRBJ2-7 | TRBV29-1 | CSVGTSGELEQYF | TGCAGCGTTGGGACTAGCGGGGAATTGGAGCAGTACTTC
. | . | TRBJ2-1 | TRBV7-6 | CASSLVSPGTPSPSYNEQFF | TGTGCCAGCAGCTTAGTATCCCCCGGGACCCCTAGCCCCTCCTACAATGAGCAGTTCTTC
few | TRBD2 | TRBJ2-7 | TRBV6-6 | CASSYLLAGGTYEQYF | TGTGCCAGCAGTTACTTACTAGCGGGGGGGACCTACGAGCAGTACTTC
. | . | TRBJ1-1 | TRBV6-1 | CASRPSQNTEAFF | TGTGCCAGCAGACCCTCTCAGAACACTGAAGCTTTCTTT
many | . | TRBJ1-5 | TRBV3-1 | CASSPWTDNQPQHF | TGTGCCAGCAGCCCATGGACAGATAATCAGCCCCAGCATTTT
many | TRBD1 | TRBJ2-7 | TRBV27 | CASSLVVGQGGKSEQYF | TGTGCCAGCAGTTTAGTTGTGGGACAGGGGGGTAAAAGCGAGCAGTACTTC
. | . | TRBJ1-2 | TRBV29-1 | CSVLGSGGYTF | TGCAGCGTCTTAGGATCAGGCGGCTACACCTTC
. | TRBD1 | TRBJ2-5 | TRBV6-6 | CASTERQGQETQYF | TGTGCCAGCACCGAAAGACAGGGCCAAGAGACCCAGTACTTC
. | . | TRBJ2-7 | TRBV29-1 | CATKESYEQYF | TGCGCGACCAAGGAATCCTACGAGCAGTACTTC
. | TRBD1 | TRBJ1-1 | TRBV19 | CASRIGQGTNTEAFF | TGTGCCAGTAGGATCGGACAGGGAACGAACACTGAAGCTTTCTTT
few | . | TRBJ2-5 | TRBV12-3/TRBV12-4 | CASNLGVSETQYF | TGTGCCAGCAACTTAGGGGTCTCGGAGACCCAGTACTTC
. | TRBD2 | TRBJ2-7 | TRBV7-9 | CASSLVASGKYEQYF | TGTGCCAGCAGCTTAGTGGCTAGCGGCAAGTACGAGCAGTACTTC
few | TRBD2 | TRBJ2-7 | TRBV10-3 | CASKLAGDYEQYF | TGTGCCAGTAAACTAGCGGGAGACTACGAGCAGTACTTC
many | TRBD2 | TRBJ2-7 | TRBV3-1 | CASSQSGGLTRRIHEQYF | TGTGCCAGCAGCCAGAGCGGGGGGCTGACAAGGCGCATTCACGAGCAGTACTTC
many | . | TRBJ2-3 | TRBV12-3/TRBV12-4 | CASSSTAATDTQYF | TGTGCCAGCAGTTCCACCGCGGCCACAGATACGCAGTATTTT
. | TRBD2 | TRBJ2-2 | TRBV9 | CASWEGSGTNTGELFF | TGTGCCAGCTGGGAAGGTAGCGGGACTAACACCGGGGAGCTGTTTTTT